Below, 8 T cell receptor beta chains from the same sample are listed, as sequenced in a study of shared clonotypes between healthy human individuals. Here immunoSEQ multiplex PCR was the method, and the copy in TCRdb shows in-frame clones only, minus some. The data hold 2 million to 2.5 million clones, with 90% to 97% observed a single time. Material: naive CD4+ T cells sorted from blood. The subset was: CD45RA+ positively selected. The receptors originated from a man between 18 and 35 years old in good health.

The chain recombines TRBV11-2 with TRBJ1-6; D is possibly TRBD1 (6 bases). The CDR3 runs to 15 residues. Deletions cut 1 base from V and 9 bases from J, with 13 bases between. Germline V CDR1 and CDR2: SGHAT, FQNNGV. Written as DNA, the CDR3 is TGTGCCAGCAGCTTAGTAGCAGGGGTGAGTTCACCCCTCCACTTT. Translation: CASSLVAGVSSPLHF. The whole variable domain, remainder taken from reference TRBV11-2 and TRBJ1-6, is EAGVAQSPRYKIIEKRQSVAFWCNPISGHATLYWYQQILGQGPKLLIQFQNNGVVDDSQLPKDRFSAERLKGVDSTLKIQPAKLEDSAVYLCASSLVAGVSSPLHFGNGTRLTVT.

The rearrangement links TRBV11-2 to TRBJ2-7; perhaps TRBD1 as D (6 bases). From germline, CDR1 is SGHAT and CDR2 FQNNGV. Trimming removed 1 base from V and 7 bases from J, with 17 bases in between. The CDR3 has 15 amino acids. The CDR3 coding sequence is TGTGCCAGCAGCTTAGCAAGGACAGTCCCTGGGGAGCAGTACTTC. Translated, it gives CASSLARTVPGEQYF.

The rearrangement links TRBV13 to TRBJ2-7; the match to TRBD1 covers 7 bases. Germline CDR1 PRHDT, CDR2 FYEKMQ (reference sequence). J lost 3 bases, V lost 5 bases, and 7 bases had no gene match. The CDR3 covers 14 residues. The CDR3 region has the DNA TGTGCCAGCAGCCAGCTACAGGGGAACTACGAGCAGTACTTC. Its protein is CASSQLQGNYEQYF.

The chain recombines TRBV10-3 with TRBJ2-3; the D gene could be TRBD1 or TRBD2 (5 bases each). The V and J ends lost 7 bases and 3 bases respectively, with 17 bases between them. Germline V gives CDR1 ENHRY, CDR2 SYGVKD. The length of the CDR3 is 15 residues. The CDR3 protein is CAITRSSGRTDTQYF. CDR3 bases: TGTGCCATCACTAGAAGCTCGGGGCGGACAGATACGCAGTATTTT.

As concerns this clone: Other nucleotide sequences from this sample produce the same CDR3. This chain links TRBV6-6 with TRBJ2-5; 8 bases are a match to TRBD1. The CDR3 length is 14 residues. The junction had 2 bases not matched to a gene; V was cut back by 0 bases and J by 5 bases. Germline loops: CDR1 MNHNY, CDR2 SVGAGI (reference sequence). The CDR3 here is CASSYSRQGETQYF. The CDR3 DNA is TGTGCCAGCAGTTACTCCAGACAGGGGGAGACCCAGTACTTC.

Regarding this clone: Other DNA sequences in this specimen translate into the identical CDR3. CDR3 in DNA: TGCGCCAGCAGCTTCTCAGTTAACACTGAAGCTTTCTTT. This codes for CASSFSVNTEAFF. This chain connects TRBV5-1 to TRBJ1-1, with D unclear. The CDR3 is 13 amino acids. Germline lookup yields CDR1 SGHRS and CDR2 YFSETQ. The germline V and J ends were trimmed by 2 bases and 2 bases, with 7 bases remaining between them.

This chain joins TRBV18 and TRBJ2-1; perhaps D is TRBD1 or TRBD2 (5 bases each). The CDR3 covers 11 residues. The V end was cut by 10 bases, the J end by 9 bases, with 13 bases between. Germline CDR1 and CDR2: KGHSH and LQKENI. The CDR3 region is CATGIGGEQFF. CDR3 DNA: TGTGCCACAGGGATAGGAGGTGAGCAGTTCTTC.

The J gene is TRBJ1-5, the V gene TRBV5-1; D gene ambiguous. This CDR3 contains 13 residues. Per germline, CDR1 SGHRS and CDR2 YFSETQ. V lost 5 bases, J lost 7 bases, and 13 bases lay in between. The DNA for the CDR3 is TGCGCCAGCAGACCCGGTCCGGGGCAGCCCCAGCATTTT. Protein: CASRPGPGQPQHF.